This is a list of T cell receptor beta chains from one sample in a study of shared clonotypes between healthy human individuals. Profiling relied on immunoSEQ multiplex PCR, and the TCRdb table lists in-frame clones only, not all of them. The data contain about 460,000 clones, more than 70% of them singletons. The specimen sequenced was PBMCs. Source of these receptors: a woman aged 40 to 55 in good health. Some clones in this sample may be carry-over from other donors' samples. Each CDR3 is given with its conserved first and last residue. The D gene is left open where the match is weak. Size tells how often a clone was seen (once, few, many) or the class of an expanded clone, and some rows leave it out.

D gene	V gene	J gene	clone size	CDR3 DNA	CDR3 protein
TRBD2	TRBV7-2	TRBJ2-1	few	TGTGCCAGCAGCTTAGTTAGCGGGAGCCTCAATGAGCAGTTCTTC	CASSLVSGSLNEQFF
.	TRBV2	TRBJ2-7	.	TGTGCCAGCAGTGAAGCGAGGGGGTCCTACGAGCAGTACTTC	CASSEARGSYEQYF
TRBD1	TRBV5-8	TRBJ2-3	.	TGTGCCAGCAGCCGTACAGGGGGCGGTTTATTAGATACGCAGTATTTT	CASSRTGGGLLDTQYF
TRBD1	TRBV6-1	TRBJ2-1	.	TGTGCCAGCAGTGAAGTAGGGGGACAGGGGTTACTCCAGTTCTTC	CASSEVGGQGLLQFF
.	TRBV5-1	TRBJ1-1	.	TGCGCCAGCAGCGTGGATCCGGGCGCTGAAGCTTTCTTT	CASSVDPGAEAFF
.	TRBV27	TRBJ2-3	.	TGTGCCAGCAGTCCAACTAGTGCAGATACGCAGTATTTT	CASSPTSADTQYF
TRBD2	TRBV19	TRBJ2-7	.	TGTGCCAGTAGTCAACTAGCGGGGAACTCCTACGAGCAGTACTTC	CASSQLAGNSYEQYF
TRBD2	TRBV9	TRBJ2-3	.	TGTGCCAGCAGCAAGCGGGAGTCGTTGGATACGCAGTATTTT	CASSKRESLDTQYF
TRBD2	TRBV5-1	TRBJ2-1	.	TGCGCCAGCAGCTCCGGACTAGCTCCTAATGAGCAGTTCTTC	CASSSGLAPNEQFF
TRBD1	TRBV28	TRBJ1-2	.	TGTGCCAGCAGTCTAAATTCAAGACAGGGCAACTATGGCTACACCTTC	CASSLNSRQGNYGYTF
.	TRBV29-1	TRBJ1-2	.	TGCAGCGTTAACGGGGGCTATGGCTACACCTTC	CSVNGGYGYTF
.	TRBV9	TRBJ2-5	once	TGTGCCAGCAGCGTAGGGGCGGGATTTCAAGAGACCCAGTACTTC	CASSVGAGFQETQYF
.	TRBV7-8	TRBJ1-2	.	TGTGCCAGCAGCCTTGACAGTTGGACTGGCTACACCTTC	CASSLDSWTGYTF
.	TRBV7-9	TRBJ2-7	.	TGTGCCAGCAACTCCCAGGGTGGCGAGCAGTACTTC	CASNSQGGEQYF
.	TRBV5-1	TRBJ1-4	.	TGCGCCAGCAGCTTGATAGGGGCGGGTGAAAAACTGTTTTTT	CASSLIGAGEKLFF
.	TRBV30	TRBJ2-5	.	TGTGCCTGGAGTGTACTGCAGGGTGGGACCCAGTACTTC	CAWSVLQGGTQYF
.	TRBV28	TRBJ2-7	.	TGTGCCAGCAGTCTCCTACCCTACGAGCAGTACTTC	CASSLLPYEQYF
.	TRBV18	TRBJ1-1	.	TGTGCCAGCTCACCTATAGGGAACACTGAAGCTTTCTTT	CASSPIGNTEAFF
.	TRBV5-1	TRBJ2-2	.	TGCGCCAGCACTCCGAGAGGGGGTCCCGGGGAGCTGTTTTTT	CASTPRGGPGELFF
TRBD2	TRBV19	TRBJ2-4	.	TGTGCCAGTAGTGGGCTAGCGGGAGGGCCGATAGCCAAAAACATTCAGTACTTC	CASSGLAGGPIAKNIQYF
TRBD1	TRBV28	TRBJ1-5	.	TGTGCCAGCAGTCCCCGGGGCAGGGGGGGAAATCAGCCCCAGCATTTT	CASSPRGRGGNQPQHF
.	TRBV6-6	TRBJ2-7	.	TGTGCCAGCAGTACTCCTAACCAGCCGGGCTACGAGCAGTACTTC	CASSTPNQPGYEQYF
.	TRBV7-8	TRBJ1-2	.	TGTGCCAGCAGCGTAGCCGGGGGTAGGGACTATGGCTACACCTTC	CASSVAGGRDYGYTF
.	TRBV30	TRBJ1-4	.	TGTGCCTGGAGTGACGGGCGTGAAAAACTGTTTTTT	CAWSDGREKLFF
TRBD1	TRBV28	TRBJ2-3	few	TGTGCCAGCAGTTTTGGGGGGGCGACAGGGGGCTCAAATACGCAGTATTTT	CASSFGGATGGSNTQYF
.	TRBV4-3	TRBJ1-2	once	TGCGCCAGCAGCCAAGTCTTAGGGGAGGGCTACACCTTC	CASSQVLGEGYTF
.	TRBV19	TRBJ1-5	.	TGTGCCAGTAGTATAGCGGAGGGTGGCCAGCCCCAGCATTTT	CASSIAEGGQPQHF
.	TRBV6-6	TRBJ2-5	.	TGTGCCAGCAGTTCCCAGTTTTTGGGCCAAGAGACCCAGTACTTC	CASSSQFLGQETQYF
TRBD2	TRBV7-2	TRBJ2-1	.	TGTGCCAGCAGCTTAGGGAGGGGTCTAGCGGGAGTCAGTCAGTTCTTC	CASSLGRGLAGVSQFF
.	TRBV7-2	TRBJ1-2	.	TGTGCCAGCAGCTTAGGCTACAGGGACCTAGGAGGCTACACCTTC	CASSLGYRDLGGYTF
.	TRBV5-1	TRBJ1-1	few	TGCGCCAGCAGCCCAAACGGGGTTGGAGTAGGTACTGAAGCTTTCTTT	CASSPNGVGVGTEAFF
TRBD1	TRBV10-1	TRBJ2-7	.	TGCGCCAGCAGCGTGGACAGGGGAGGTTACGAGCAGTACTTC	CASSVDRGGYEQYF
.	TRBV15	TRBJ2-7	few	TGTGCCACCAGCAGGTCGGGATCCTACTACGAGCAGTACTTC	CATSRSGSYYEQYF
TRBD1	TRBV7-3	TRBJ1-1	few	TGTGCCAGCAGCTCCTCGGGACAGATGACTGAAGCTTTCTTT	CASSSSGQMTEAFF
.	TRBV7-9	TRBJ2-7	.	TGTGCCAGCAGCTTAGTTAGATCCGAGCAGTACTTC	CASSLVRSEQYF
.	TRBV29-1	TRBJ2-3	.	TGCAGCGTTGAAAGGGGGGGTGGAGATACGCAATATTTT	CSVERGGGDTQYF
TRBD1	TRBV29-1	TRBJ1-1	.	TGCAGCGGCCGGGACAGGGGGATTAAAGATTTCTTT	CSGRDRGIKDFF
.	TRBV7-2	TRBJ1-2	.	TGTGCCAGCAGCTTAGAAGGGAGTTATAACTATGGCTACACCTTC	CASSLEGSYNYGYTF
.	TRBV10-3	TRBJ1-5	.	TGTGCCATCAGTGAGTCCGGGGGGAGTTGGGGCCAGCCCCAGCATTTT	CAISESGGSWGQPQHF
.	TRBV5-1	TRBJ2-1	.	TGCGCCAGCAGCCCGGCACAGGGTAGGCCCCGGTGGGAGGGCCACAATGAGCAGTTCTTC	CASSPAQGRPRWEGHNEQFF
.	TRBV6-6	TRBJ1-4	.	TGTGCCAGCAGCGACGGGCAGGTTTTTGCTAATGAAAAACTGTCTTTT	CASSDGQVFANEKLSF
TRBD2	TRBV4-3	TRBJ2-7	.	TGCGCCAGCAGCCAGGGGACTAGCGGATCCTCCTACGAGCAGTACTTC	CASSQGTSGSSYEQYF
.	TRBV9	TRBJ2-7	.	TGTGCCAGCAGCGTAGATATCCATGCAAGGGAGCAGTACTTC	CASSVDIHAREQYF
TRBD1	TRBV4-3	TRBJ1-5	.	TGCGCCAGCAGCCAAGATCCGGCATGGGGGACAGAAACGAGCAATCAGCCCCAGCATTTT	CASSQDPAWGTETSNQPQHF
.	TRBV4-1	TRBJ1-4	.	TGCGCCAGCAGCCAAGTTAATGAAAAACTGTTTTTT	CASSQVNEKLFF
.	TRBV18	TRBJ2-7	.	TGTGCCAGCTCACCACTGGGGATTCGATCCTACGAGCAGTACTTC	CASSPLGIRSYEQYF
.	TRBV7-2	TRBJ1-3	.	TGTGCCAGCAGCTCACGTCGAAACACCATATATTTT	CASSSRRNTIYF
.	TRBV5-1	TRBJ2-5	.	TGCGCCAGCAGTCCAGTGCCAGGGGATGGAGAGACCCAGTACTTC	CASSPVPGDGETQYF
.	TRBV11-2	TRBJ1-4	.	TGTGCCAGCAAGGGGCAGACAACTAATGAAAAACTGTTTTTT	CASKGQTTNEKLFF
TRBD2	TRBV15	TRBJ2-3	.	TGTGCCACCAGCAGAGGACCCCGGACTAGTGGTGCAGATACGCAGTATTTT	CATSRGPRTSGADTQYF
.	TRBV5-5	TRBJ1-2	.	TGTGCCAGCAGCTCCAATACAGGGACTTATGGCTACACCTTC	CASSSNTGTYGYTF
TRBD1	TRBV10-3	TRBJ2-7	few	TGTGCCATCACCGGGGACAGAGTTTTATACGAGCAGTACTTC	CAITGDRVLYEQYF
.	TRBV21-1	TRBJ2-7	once	TGTGCCAGCAGCAAAGAACAGGGGCGGCAATCCTACGAGCAGTACTTC	CASSKEQGRQSYEQYF
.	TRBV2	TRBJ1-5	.	TGTGCCAGCAGTGAACATAGCAATCAGCCCCAGCATTTT	CASSEHSNQPQHF
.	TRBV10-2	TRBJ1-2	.	TGCGCCAGCAGTGAGTCCCCATTATCTGGCTACACCTTC	CASSESPLSGYTF
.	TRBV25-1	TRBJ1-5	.	TGTGCCAAAGAAATTGAAAGCAATCAGCCCCAGCATTTT	CAKEIESNQPQHF
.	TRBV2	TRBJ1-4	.	TGTGCCAGTCGAAAGGCCCACCCCCCCGAAAAACTGTTTTTT	CASRKAHPPEKLFF